Shown below are 25 T cell receptor beta chains from a single sample sequenced in a study of T cell responses to AZD1222 COVID-19 vaccine. Generated by immunoSEQ multiplex PCR, the TCRdb table keeps only in-frame clones and is missing some. The data show 18,000 or so clones, about 90% seen once. The sequences come from peripheral blood, collected 28 days after the second AZD1222 dose. All receptors come from an adult who received the AZD1222 COVID-19 vaccine.

This chain links TRBV4-1 with TRBJ2-7; D possibly uses TRBD1 or TRBD2 (6 bases each). V was trimmed by 1 base and J by 2 bases, leaving 15 bases between them. This CDR3 region has 16 residues. Germline V gene lookup returns CDR1 MGHRA and CDR2 YSYEKL. Written as DNA, the CDR3 is TGCGCCAGCAGCCAAGCTGGGGGGCCGGGGCCCTACGAGCAGTACTTC. Its protein is CASSQAGGPGPYEQYF.

The chain recombines TRBV5-4 with TRBJ2-7; perhaps TRBD1 as D (6 bases). The V gene's germline CDR1 is SGHNT and CDR2 YYREEE (reference sequence). V dropped 5 bases and J dropped 5 bases, with 17 bases sitting between them. This CDR3 has 14 residues. CDR3: CASRTGQSNDEQYF. CDR3 sequence (DNA): TGTGCCAGCAGGACCGGACAGTCGAACGACGAGCAGTACTTC.

The chain carries TRBV6-1 and TRBJ1-1; D is unclear. Per germline, CDR1 MNHNS and CDR2 SASEGT. V was shortened by 1 base and J by 0 bases, with 3 bases between the two germline ends. The CDR3 is made up of 13 amino acids. CDR3 nucleotide sequence: TGTGCCAGCAGTGAAGTCGTGAACACTGAAGCTTTCTTT. This encodes CASSEVVNTEAFF.

This sequence joins TRBV19 and TRBJ1-2; D call uncertain. CDR1 and CDR2 from the germline V gene are LNHDA and SQIVND (reference sequence). V lost 11 bases and J lost 0, with 10 bases in between. CDR3 length: 12 residues. The CDR3 loop is CAARSANYGYTF. Written as DNA, the CDR3 is TGTGCCGCAAGATCAGCTAACTATGGCTACACCTTC.

This clone appeared a few times. This chain uses TRBV3-1 (or the pseudogene TRBV3-2) with TRBJ1-6; TRBD1 aligns across 9 bases. The ends lost 4 bases at V and 6 bases at J; junction bases unmatched: 7. This CDR3 region has 16 residues. Germline V gene lookup returns CDR1 LGHDT and CDR2 YNNKEL (reference sequence). CDR3 sequence: CASSLAGGQGNSPLHF. CDR3 in DNA: TGTGCCAGCAGCCTAGCCGGGGGACAGGGTAATTCACCCCTCCACTTT.

This chain connects TRBV24-1 to TRBJ2-5; 9 bases line up with TRBD2. Germline values: CDR1 KGHDR, CDR2 SFDVKD. The V gene end was trimmed by 3 bases and the J gene end by 7 bases; junction bases not matched to a gene: 8. This CDR3 contains 15 residues. CDR3 amino acids: CATSDPGLADGTQYF. The CDR3 coding sequence is TGTGCCACCAGTGATCCGGGACTAGCAGATGGGACCCAGTACTTC.

The rearrangement links TRBV18 to TRBJ1-4; D is possibly TRBD1 (6 bases). V lost 6 bases to trimming and J lost 5 bases, with 16 bases between them. Per the germline V gene, CDR1 is KGHSH and CDR2 is LQKENI. The CDR3 has 15 residues. The CDR3 region is CASSQPGHSNEKLFF. CDR3 DNA sequence: TGTGCCAGCTCGCAGCCGGGACATTCAAATGAAAAACTGTTTTTT.

The gene calls are TRBV5-4 and TRBJ2-4, with TRBD2 as a possible D gene (5 bases). The CDR3 has 14 residues. V lost 4 bases to trimming and J lost 5 bases, with 13 bases between them. Germline CDR1 is SGHNT and CDR2 is YYREEE (reference sequence). The CDR3 loop is CASSPGGTENIQYF. CDR3 nucleotide sequence: TGTGCCAGCAGCCCCGGAGGTACGGAAAACATTCAGTACTTC.

The chain has TRBV6-4 and TRBJ1-5, with 7 bases lining up with TRBD1. Trimming took 7 bases from V and 7 from J; bases not matched to a gene: 10. The germline CDR1 and CDR2 sequences are MRHNA and SNTAGT. The CDR3 sequence is 14 residues long. The DNA for the CDR3 is TGTGCCAGCACCTATGACAGGGTGGGGCAGCCCCAGCATTTT. Amino acids: CASTYDRVGQPQHF.

The CDR3 here is CAIRDGPLRQYF. In DNA form, the CDR3 reads TGTGCCATCAGAGACGGGCCGCTCCGCCAGTACTTC. This chain links TRBV10-3 with TRBJ2-7; D remains unclear. The germline V gene has CDR1 ENHRY and CDR2 SYGVKD. V was cut by 6 bases and J by 10 bases, with 16 bases left in between. The CDR3 covers 12 residues.

The chain couples TRBV6-1 to TRBJ1-2, with D perhaps TRBD1 (5 bases). The V end lost 0 bases, the J end lost 4 bases, and 15 bases lay between the germline ends. The CDR3 is 16 residues long. Germline assignment: CDR1 MNHNS and CDR2 SASEGT. The CDR3 spells CASSEALLVGLYGYTF. The CDR3, as DNA: TGTGCCAGCAGTGAAGCGCTTCTGGTGGGGCTCTATGGCTACACCTTC.

This clone was recorded only once. This chain links TRBV3-1 (or the pseudogene TRBV3-2) with TRBJ2-7; D remains unclear. Trimming took 4 bases from V and 2 from J, leaving 15 bases between them. The CDR3 sequence is 15 residues long. The germline V gene has CDR1 LGHDT and CDR2 YNNKEL (reference sequence). The CDR3 protein is CASSPAALLTYEQYF. The CDR3 nucleotides are TGTGCCAGCAGCCCGGCCGCTTTACTCACCTACGAGCAGTACTTC.

The chain uses TRBV7-9 and TRBJ2-4; possibly TRBD1 or TRBD2 for D (5 bases each). The CDR3 is 13 residues long. Trimming removed 1 base at V and 7 bases at J, with 8 bases between. Germline lookup yields CDR1 SEHNR and CDR2 FQNEAQ (reference sequence). The CDR3 nucleotides are TGTGCCAGCAGCTTAGGAGGGGCGAACATTCAGTACTTC. Protein sequence: CASSLGGANIQYF.

The chain links TRBV6-2 or TRBV6-3 to TRBJ2-1; D tentatively reads TRBD1 or TRBD2 (5 bases each). CDR1 and CDR2 from the germline V gene are MNHEY and SVGEGT. The CDR3 length is 13 residues. The V and J ends lost 4 bases and 13 bases respectively, with 17 bases between them. The CDR3 sequence: CASSLGDIRGQFF. The CDR3 nucleotides are TGTGCCAGCAGTTTGGGGGATATCCGGGGTCAGTTCTTC.

V and J are TRBV7-2 and TRBJ1-3; 7 bases agree with TRBD1. The CDR3 has 15 amino acids. Per the germline V gene, CDR1 is SGHTA and CDR2 is FQGNSA. V lost 1 base, J lost 3 bases, and 3 bases stayed unmatched. CDR3 in DNA: TGTGCCAGCAGCTTAGGCAGGGGGTATGGAAACACCATATATTTT. Translating it yields CASSLGRGYGNTIYF.

This clone occurred a few times. The V call is TRBV10-3, the J call TRBJ2-3; 15 bases align to TRBD2. The CDR3 runs to 17 residues. Per germline, CDR1 ENHRY and CDR2 SYGVKD. Trimming at V came to 6 bases and at J to 2 bases, leaving 6 bases not matched to a gene. The chain's CDR3 is CAIRNGLAGGNTDTQYF. The DNA of the CDR3 is TGTGCCATCAGAAACGGACTAGCGGGAGGGAACACAGATACGCAGTATTTT.

This chain joins TRBV5-1 and TRBJ2-7; 13 nucleotides line up with TRBD2. Germline V gene sequence: CDR1 SGHRS, CDR2 YFSETQ. The J segment lost 6 bases and the V segment lost 0 bases, leaving 0 bases of the junction unmatched. The CDR3 runs to 14 residues. CDR3 protein: CASSLGLAGGEQYF. In nucleotides, the CDR3 is TGCGCCAGCAGCTTGGGACTAGCGGGGGGCGAGCAGTACTTC. Full variable domain (rest looked up from reference TRBV5-1 and TRBJ2-7): KAGVTQTPRYLIKTRGQQVTLSCSPISGHRSVSWYQQTPGQGLQFLFEYFSETQRNKGNFPGRFSGRQFSNSRSEMNVSTLELGDSALYLCASSLGLAGGEQYFGPGTRLTVT.

The chain employs TRBV30 and TRBJ2-5; 7 nucleotides align to TRBD1. With 1 base clipped from V and 1 base from J, the junction kept 0 bases outside the gene matches. There are 13 residues in the CDR3. Germline V gene sequence: CDR1 GTSNPN, CDR2 SVGIG (reference sequence). The CDR3 sequence: CAWSGQGQETQYF. CDR3 in DNA: TGTGCCTGGAGTGGACAGGGCCAAGAGACCCAGTACTTC. Full variable domain (remainder filled in from reference TRBV30 and TRBJ2-5): SQTIHQWPATLVQPVGSPLSLECTVEGTSNPNLYWYRQAAGRGLQLLFYSVGIGQISSEVPQNLSASRPQDRQFILSSKKLLLSDSGFYLCAWSGQGQETQYFGPGTRLLVL.

This clone turned up a few times. This CDR3 is missing its conserved last phenylalanine or tryptophan, likely due to a read error. The DNA is left out, because the CDR3 cannot be placed on it with certainty; the CDR3 is given as TCRdb lists it. This rearrangement joins TRBV6-5 to TRBJ2-7; TRBD2, the table's D call, was not compared with the DNA. Germline V CDR1 and CDR2: MNHEY, SVGAGI. The CDR3 is 11 amino acids in total, end residues counted. CDR3: CASSPPGGPLL.

The CDR3 sequence: CASTREESNQPQHF. The CDR3 DNA reads as TGTGCCAGCACTAGGGAGGAGAGCAATCAGCCCCAGCATTTT. This chain uses TRBV2 with TRBJ1-5; D unclear. Trimming left V 7 bases short and J 1 base short, with 11 bases between. Germline values: CDR1 SNHLY, CDR2 FYNNEI. The CDR3 sequence is 14 residues long.

This rearrangement joins TRBV6-5 to TRBJ1-1; 7 nucleotides align to TRBD1. The CDR3 totals 13 residues. In germline, CDR1 is MNHEY, CDR2 SVGAGI. The ends lost 5 bases at V and 8 bases at J; junction bases unmatched: 8. CDR3: CASSLADREEAFF. CDR3 sequence (DNA): TGTGCCAGCAGTCTCGCAGACAGGGAAGAAGCTTTCTTT.

V usage is TRBV29-1 and J usage is TRBJ1-1; D gene uncertain. The CDR3 is 15 amino acids. Trimming shortened V by 5 bases and J by 1 base, and 17 bases separated the two germline ends. Germline V gives CDR1 SQVTM, CDR2 ANQGSEA. The CDR3 DNA sequence: TGCAGCGTTCGCCTAATTGGGTCTCAGAACACTGAAGCTTTCTTT. Amino acid sequence: CSVRLIGSQNTEAFF. The full variable domain, completed using reference TRBV29-1 and TRBJ1-1, is SAVISQKPSRDICQRGTSLTIQCQVDSQVTMMFWYRQQPGQSLTLIATANQGSEATYESGFVIDKFPISRPNLTFSTLTVSNMSPEDSSIYLCSVRLIGSQNTEAFFGQGTRLTVV.

The chain combines TRBV24-1 with TRBJ2-6; D gene ambiguous. The CDR3 is made up of 16 amino acids. The germline CDR1 and CDR2 sequences are KGHDR and SFDVKD. Trimming left V 3 bases short and J 4 bases short, with 12 bases between. The CDR3 sequence: CATSDQRLEGANVLTF. In DNA form, the CDR3 reads TGTGCCACCAGTGATCAAAGGTTGGAAGGGGCCAACGTCCTGACTTTC.

The chain links TRBV5-1 to TRBJ1-3; D might be TRBD1 (6 bases). Per the germline V gene, CDR1 is SGHRS and CDR2 is YFSETQ. V was shortened by 5 bases and J by 4 bases, with 13 bases between the two germline ends. The length of the CDR3 is 14 residues. The CDR3 loop is CASRPRGLGNTIYF. DNA for the CDR3: TGCGCCAGCAGACCGCGGGGGCTCGGAAACACCATATATTTT.

This chain uses TRBV19 with TRBJ1-6, with D maybe TRBD1 (5 bases). This CDR3 has 14 residues. Germline values: CDR1 LNHDA, CDR2 SQIVND (reference sequence). Trimming removed 6 bases from V and 7 bases from J, with 13 bases in between. CDR3 nucleotide sequence: TGTGCCAGTAGCAACCAGGCAGGGAATTCACCCCTCCACTTT. Protein sequence: CASSNQAGNSPLHF. Looking up the rest from reference TRBV19 and TRBJ1-6 gives the full variable domain: DGGITQSPKYLFRKEGQNVTLSCEQNLNHDAMYWYRQDPGQGLRLIYYSQIVNDFQKGDIAEGYSVSREKKESFPLTVTSAQKNPTAFYLCASSNQAGNSPLHFGNGTRLTVT.